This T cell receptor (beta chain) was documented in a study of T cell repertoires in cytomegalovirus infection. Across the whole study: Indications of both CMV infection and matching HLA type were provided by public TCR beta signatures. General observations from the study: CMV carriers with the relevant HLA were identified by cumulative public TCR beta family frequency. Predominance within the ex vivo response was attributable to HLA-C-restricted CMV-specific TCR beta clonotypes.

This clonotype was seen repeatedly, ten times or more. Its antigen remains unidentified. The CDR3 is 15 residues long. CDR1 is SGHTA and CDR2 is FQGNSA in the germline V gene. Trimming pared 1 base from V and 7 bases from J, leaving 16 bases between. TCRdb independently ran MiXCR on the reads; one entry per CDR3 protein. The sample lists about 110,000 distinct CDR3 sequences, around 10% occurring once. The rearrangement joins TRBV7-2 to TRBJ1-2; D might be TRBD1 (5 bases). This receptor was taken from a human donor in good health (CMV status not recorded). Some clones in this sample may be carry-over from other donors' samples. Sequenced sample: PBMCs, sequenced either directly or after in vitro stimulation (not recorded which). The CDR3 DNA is TGTGCCAGCAGCTTAGACGCCCAGGGAAGTTCTGGCTACACCTTC. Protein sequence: CASSLDAQGSSGYTF. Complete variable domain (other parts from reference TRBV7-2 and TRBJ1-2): GAGVSQSPSNKVTEKGKDVELRCDPISGHTALYWYRQSLGQGLEFLIYFQGNSAPDKSGLPSDRFSAERTGGSVSTLTIQRTQQEDSAVYLCASSLDAQGSSGYTFGSGTRLTVV.